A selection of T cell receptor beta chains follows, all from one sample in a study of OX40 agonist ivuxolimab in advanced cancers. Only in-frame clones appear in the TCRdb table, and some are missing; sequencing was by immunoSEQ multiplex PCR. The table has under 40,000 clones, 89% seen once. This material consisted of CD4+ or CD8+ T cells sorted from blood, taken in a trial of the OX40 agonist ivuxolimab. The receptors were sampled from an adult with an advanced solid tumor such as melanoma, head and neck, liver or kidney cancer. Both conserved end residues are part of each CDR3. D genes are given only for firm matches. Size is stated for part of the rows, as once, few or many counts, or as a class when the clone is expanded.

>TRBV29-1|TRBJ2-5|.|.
CSVLGFQETQYF
TGCAGCGTTTTGGGATTCCAAGAGACCCAGTACTTC
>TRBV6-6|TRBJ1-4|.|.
CASRGMVAINEKLFF
TGTGCCAGCAGAGGAATGGTGGCAATTAATGAAAAACTGTTTTTT
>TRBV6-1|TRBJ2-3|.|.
CASSEASRLRRSDTQYF
TGTGCCAGCAGTGAAGCTTCGAGACTGCGGCGTTCAGATACGCAGTATTTT
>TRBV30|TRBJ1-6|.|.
CAWMSGPNSPLHF
TGTGCCTGGATGTCAGGGCCCAATTCACCCCTCCACTTT
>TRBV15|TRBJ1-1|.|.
CATSREQGRVNTEAFF
TGTGCCACCAGCAGAGAACAGGGACGGGTGAACACTGAAGCTTTCTTT
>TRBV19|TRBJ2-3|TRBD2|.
CASSMRFPAGGSTDTQYF
TGTGCCAGTAGTATGCGGTTTCCAGCGGGGGGAAGCACAGATACGCAGTATTTT
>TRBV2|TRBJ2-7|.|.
CASSTSHLSNEQYF
TGTGCCAGCAGTACTAGCCATCTTTCGAACGAGCAGTACTTC
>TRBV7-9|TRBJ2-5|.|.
CASSLDKPQYF
TGTGCCAGCAGCTTAGACAAGCCCCAGTACTTC
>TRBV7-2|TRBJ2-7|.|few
CASSANSYEQYF
TGTGCCAGCAGCGCAAACTCCTACGAGCAGTACTTC
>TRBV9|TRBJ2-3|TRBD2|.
CASSVEAGGHTDTQYF
TGTGCCAGCAGCGTGGAAGCGGGAGGGCACACAGATACGCAGTATTTT
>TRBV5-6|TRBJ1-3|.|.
CASSFGETGNTIYF
TGTGCCAGCAGCTTCGGAGAGACTGGAAACACCATATATTTT
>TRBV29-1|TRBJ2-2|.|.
CSVGGGRNTGELFF
TGCAGCGTGGGGGGGGGCAGAAACACCGGGGAGCTGTTTTTT
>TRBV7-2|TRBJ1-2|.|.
CASSLHRQSDYGYTF
TGTGCCAGCAGCCTACATAGACAGTCCGACTATGGCTACACCTTC
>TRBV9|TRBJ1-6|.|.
CASSAGGPRYPLHF
TGTGCCAGCAGCGCGGGAGGGCCGAGGTACCCCCTCCACTTT
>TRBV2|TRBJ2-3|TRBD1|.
CASHRGTLTDTQYF
TGTGCCAGCCACAGGGGAACCTTGACAGATACGCAGTATTTT
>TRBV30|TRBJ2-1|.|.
CARDLEGNEQFF
TGTGCCCGGGACTTAGAGGGGAATGAGCAGTTCTTC
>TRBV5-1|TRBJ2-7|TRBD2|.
CASSTGLAGPSYEQYF
TGCGCCAGCAGCACAGGACTAGCGGGGCCTTCCTACGAGCAGTACTTC
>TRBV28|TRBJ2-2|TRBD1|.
CASSPPQGASGELFF
TGTGCCAGCAGTCCACCTCAGGGGGCTAGCGGGGAGCTGTTTTTT
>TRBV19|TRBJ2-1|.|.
CASSMNGDSNEQFF
TGTGCCAGTAGTATGAATGGGGATTCCAATGAGCAGTTCTTC
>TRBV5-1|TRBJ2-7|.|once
CASSKGGRTISYEQYF
TGCGCCAGCAGCAAGGGGGGACGGACCATCTCCTACGAGCAGTACTTC
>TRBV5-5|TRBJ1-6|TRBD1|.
CASSGPGTGTLTLHF
TGTGCCAGCAGTGGCCCCGGGACAGGGACCCTAACCCTCCACTTT
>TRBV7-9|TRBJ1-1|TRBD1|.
CASSPGGQGTEAFF
TGTGCCAGCAGCCCAGGGGGACAGGGCACTGAAGCTTTCTTT
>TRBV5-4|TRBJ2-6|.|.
CASSPLLSSGANVLTF
TGTGCCAGCAGCCCCCTGTTATCGTCAGGGGCCAACGTCCTGACTTTC
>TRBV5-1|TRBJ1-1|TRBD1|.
CASSSDRGTEAFF
TGCGCCAGCAGCTCGGACAGGGGGACTGAAGCTTTCTTT
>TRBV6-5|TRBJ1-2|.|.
CASSYTGGLDGYTF
TGTGCCAGCAGTTACACGGGGGGATTGGATGGCTACACCTTC
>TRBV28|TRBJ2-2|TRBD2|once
CASSLAGGRITGELFF
TGTGCCAGCAGTTTAGCGGGAGGACGTATCACCGGGGAGCTGTTTTTT
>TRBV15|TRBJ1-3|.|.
CATSRAPGKNSGNTIYF
TGTGCCACCAGCAGAGCTCCAGGGAAGAACTCTGGAAACACCATATATTTT
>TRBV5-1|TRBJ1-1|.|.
CASSLGRGNTEAFF
TGCGCCAGCAGCTTGGGTAGGGGTAACACTGAAGCTTTCTTT
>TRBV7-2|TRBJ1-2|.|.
CASSLDSYGYTF
TGTGCCAGCAGCTTAGACAGCTATGGCTACACCTTC
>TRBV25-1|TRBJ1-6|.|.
CASKKDSYNSPLHF
TGTGCCAGCAAAAAGGACTCCTATAATTCACCCCTCCACTTT
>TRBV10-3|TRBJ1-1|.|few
CAISGTRGGDTEAFF
TGTGCCATCAGTGGGACCCGGGGGGGCGACACTGAAGCTTTCTTT
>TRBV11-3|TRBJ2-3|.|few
CASSFSGREDTQYF
TGTGCCAGCAGCTTTTCGGGGCGGGAAGATACGCAGTATTTT
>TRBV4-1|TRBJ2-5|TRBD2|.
CASSQGFQRGGETQYF
TGCGCCAGCAGCCAAGGCTTTCAGCGGGGGGGAGAGACCCAGTACTTC
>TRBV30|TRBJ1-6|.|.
CAWSVGDTRGGLWNSPLHF
TGTGCCTGGAGTGTAGGGGACACACGGGGGGGCCTATGGAATTCACCCCTCCACTTT
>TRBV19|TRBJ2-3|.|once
CASILRNPTDTQYF
TGTGCCAGTATCCTACGGAACCCCACAGATACGCAGTATTTT
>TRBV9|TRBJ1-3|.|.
CASSGDARASGNTIYF
TGTGCCAGCAGCGGGGACGCAAGAGCCTCTGGAAACACCATATATTTT
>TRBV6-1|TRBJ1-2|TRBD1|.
CATTLTTTGTYGYTF
TGTGCCACCACCCTCACTACGACAGGGACCTATGGCTACACCTTC
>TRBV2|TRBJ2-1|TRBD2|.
CASPREASGSYNEQFF
TGTGCCAGCCCACGCGAGGCTAGCGGGAGTTACAATGAGCAGTTCTTC
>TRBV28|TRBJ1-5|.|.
CASSLRGYNQPQHF
TGTGCCAGCAGTTTAAGGGGTTACAATCAGCCCCAGCATTTT
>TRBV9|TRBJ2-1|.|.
CASTNGQSGHNEQFF
TGTGCCAGCACCAATGGACAGTCGGGGCACAATGAGCAGTTCTTC
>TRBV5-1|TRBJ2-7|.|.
CASSLGTVTYEQYF
TGCGCCAGCAGCTTGGGGACAGTGACCTACGAGCAGTACTTC
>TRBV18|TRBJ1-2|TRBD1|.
CASSRDRVAEFGGYTF
TGTGCCAGCTCACGAGACAGGGTGGCTGAGTTTGGGGGCTACACCTTC
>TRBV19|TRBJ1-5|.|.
CARKPGYSNQPQHF
TGTGCCAGAAAGCCGGGGTATAGCAATCAGCCCCAGCATTTT
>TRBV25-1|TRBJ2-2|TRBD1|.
CASTERTGYDTGELFF
TGTGCCAGCACCGAACGGACAGGGTACGACACCGGGGAGCTGTTTTTT
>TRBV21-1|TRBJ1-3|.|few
CASSPPVSSGNTIYF
TGTGCCAGCAGCCCCCCGGTGAGCTCTGGAAACACCATATATTTT
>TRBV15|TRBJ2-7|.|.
CATSRDLGAEQYF
TGTGCCACCAGCAGAGATTTAGGGGCCGAGCAGTACTTC
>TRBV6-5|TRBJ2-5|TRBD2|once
CASSYSSAGQETQYF
TGTGCCAGCAGTTATTCCTCAGCGGGGCAAGAGACCCAGTACTTC
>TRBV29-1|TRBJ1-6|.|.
CSVEVSRGFGSPLHF
TGCAGCGTTGAAGTAAGCCGTGGCTTTGGTTCACCCCTCCACTTT
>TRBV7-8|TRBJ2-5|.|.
CASTPSRTQETQYF
TGTGCCAGCACCCCATCTAGAACCCAAGAGACCCAGTACTTC
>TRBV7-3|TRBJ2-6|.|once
CASSSSGANVLTF
TGTGCCAGCAGCTCCTCTGGGGCCAACGTCCTGACTTTC
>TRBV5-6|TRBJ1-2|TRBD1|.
CASRLRGNYGYTF
TGTGCCAGCAGACTCAGGGGGAACTATGGCTACACCTTC
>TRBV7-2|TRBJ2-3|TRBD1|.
CASSLAPFMGQGTDTQYF
TGTGCCAGCAGCTTAGCCCCCTTCATGGGACAGGGGACAGATACGCAGTATTTT
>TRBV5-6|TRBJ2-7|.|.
CASSLVSYEQYF
TGTGCCAGCAGCTTGGTGTCCTACGAGCAGTACTTC
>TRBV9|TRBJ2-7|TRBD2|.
CASSSTSGAPYEQYF
TGTGCCAGCAGCTCGACTAGCGGGGCTCCCTACGAGCAGTACTTC
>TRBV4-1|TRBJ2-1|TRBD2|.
CASSLSGGALQFF
TGCGCCAGCAGCCTTAGCGGGGGGGCCCTACAGTTCTTC
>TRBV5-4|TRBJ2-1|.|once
CARCRAHGRFNEQFF
TGTGCCAGATGCCGGGCGCATGGGCGGTTCAATGAGCAGTTCTTC
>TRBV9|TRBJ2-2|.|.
CASSATVATGELFF
TGTGCCAGCAGCGCGACGGTTGCCACCGGGGAGCTGTTTTTT
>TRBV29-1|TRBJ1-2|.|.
CSVLTISGPGYGYTF
TGCAGCGTCCTCACAATTTCGGGCCCGGGCTATGGCTACACCTTC
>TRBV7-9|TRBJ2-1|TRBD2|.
CASSLYSSGSIYNEQFF
TGTGCCAGCAGCTTATACTCTAGCGGGAGCATTTACAATGAGCAGTTCTTC